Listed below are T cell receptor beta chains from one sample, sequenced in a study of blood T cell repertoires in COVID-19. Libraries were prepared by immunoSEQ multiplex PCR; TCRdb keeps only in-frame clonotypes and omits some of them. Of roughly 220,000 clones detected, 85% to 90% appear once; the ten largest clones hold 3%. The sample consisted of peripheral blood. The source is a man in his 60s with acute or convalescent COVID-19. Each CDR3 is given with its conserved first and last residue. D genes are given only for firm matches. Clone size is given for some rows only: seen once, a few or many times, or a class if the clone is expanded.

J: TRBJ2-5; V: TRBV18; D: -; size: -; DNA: TGTGCCAGCTCCGGTTCGCAAGAGACCCAGTACTTC; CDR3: CASSGSQETQYF
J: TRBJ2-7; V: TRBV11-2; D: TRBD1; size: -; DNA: TGTGCCAGCAGCTCCGGGACAGTACCCTCCTACGAGCAGTACTTC; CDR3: CASSSGTVPSYEQYF
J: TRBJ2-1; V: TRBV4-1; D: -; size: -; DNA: TGCGCCAGCAGGGACGGGCATGGGGGCCTCTCCTACAATGAGCAGTTCTTC; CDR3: CASRDGHGGLSYNEQFF
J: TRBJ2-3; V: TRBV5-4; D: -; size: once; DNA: TGTGCCAGCAGCCCTCCGGGGTTGGATACGCAGTATTTT; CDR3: CASSPPGLDTQYF
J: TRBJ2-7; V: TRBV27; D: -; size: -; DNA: TGTGCCAGCAGTCTCCGGACAAAGTCTTTTACGGCCTACGAGCAGTACTTC; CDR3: CASSLRTKSFTAYEQYF
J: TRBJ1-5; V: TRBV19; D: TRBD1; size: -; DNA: TGTGCCAGTACGCAGGGGGTTAATCAGCCCCAGCATTTT; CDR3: CASTQGVNQPQHF
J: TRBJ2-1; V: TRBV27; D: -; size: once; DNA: TGTGCCAGCAGTTTAGACAGGCTAAGGCCCTACAATGAGCAGTTCTTC; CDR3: CASSLDRLRPYNEQFF
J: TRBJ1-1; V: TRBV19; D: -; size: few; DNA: TGTGCCAGTAGTATTACGGGGACTCGATCTGAAGCTTTCTTT; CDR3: CASSITGTRSEAFF
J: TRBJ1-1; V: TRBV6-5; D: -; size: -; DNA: TGTGCCAGCACTCTTTACACAGGGAAGGTCGCTGAAGCTTTCTTT; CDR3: CASTLYTGKVAEAFF
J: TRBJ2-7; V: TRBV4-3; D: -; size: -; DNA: TGCGCCAGCAGCCAAGCGCGGGGCTCCTACGAGCAGTACTTC; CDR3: CASSQARGSYEQYF
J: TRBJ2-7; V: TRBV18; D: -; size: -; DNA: TGTGCCAGCTCACCACCTGCTTCGGCAGGAAAACCCTACGAGCAGTACTTC; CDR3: CASSPPASAGKPYEQYF
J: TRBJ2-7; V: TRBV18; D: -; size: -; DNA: TGTGCCAGCTCACTGGGGGCCTCCTACGAGCAGTACTTC; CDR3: CASSLGASYEQYF
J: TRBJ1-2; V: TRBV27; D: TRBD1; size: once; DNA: TGTGCCAGCAGTTCCCGGGACAGGGGGCTTTATGGCTACACCTTC; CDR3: CASSSRDRGLYGYTF
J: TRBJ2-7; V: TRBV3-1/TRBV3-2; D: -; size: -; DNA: TGTGCCAGCAGCCAAGATTCTGGGACTGACTACGAGCAGTACTTC; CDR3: CASSQDSGTDYEQYF
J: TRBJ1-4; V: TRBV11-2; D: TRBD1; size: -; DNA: TGTGCCAGCCGGGGCAGGGGGGATTTGGCAACTAATGAAAAACTGTTTTTT; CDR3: CASRGRGDLATNEKLFF
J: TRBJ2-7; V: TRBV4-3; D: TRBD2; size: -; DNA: TGCGCCAGCAGCCCCCGGGGAGCGGGGGGCGGCTACGAGCAGTACTTC; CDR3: CASSPRGAGGGYEQYF
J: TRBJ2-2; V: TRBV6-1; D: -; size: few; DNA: TGTGCCAGCAGTGAGAACACCGCCACCGGGGAGCTGTTTTTT; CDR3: CASSENTATGELFF
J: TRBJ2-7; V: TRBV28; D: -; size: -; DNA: TGTGCCAGCAGTTATAAGCGACAGGGGACTAACGAGCAGTACTTC; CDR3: CASSYKRQGTNEQYF
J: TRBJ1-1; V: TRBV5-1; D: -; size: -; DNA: TGCGCCAGCAGCGCGCAGGGCTACACTGAAGCTTTCTTT; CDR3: CASSAQGYTEAFF
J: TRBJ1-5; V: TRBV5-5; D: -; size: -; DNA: TGTGCCAGCAGCTTCGGGGGGTATAGCAATCAGCCCCAGCATTTT; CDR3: CASSFGGYSNQPQHF
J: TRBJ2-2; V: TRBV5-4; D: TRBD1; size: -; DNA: TGTGCCAGCGCCAGCTTCGGCACGACAGGGGGCCGCCTGAACACCGGGGAGCTGTTTTTT; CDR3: CASASFGTTGGRLNTGELFF
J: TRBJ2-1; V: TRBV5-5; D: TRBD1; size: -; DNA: TGTGCCAGCAGCTTGTTCCCGGGACAGCCTTCGTTCTTC; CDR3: CASSLFPGQPSFF
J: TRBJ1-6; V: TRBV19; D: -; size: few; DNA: TGTGCCAGTAGTAGGCAGGGACTCCTCACCCTCCACTTT; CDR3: CASSRQGLLTLHF
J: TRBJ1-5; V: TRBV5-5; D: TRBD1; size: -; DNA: TGTGCCAGCAGCGGGGCAGGGGGCTGGAGCAATCAGCCCCAGCATTTT; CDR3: CASSGAGGWSNQPQHF
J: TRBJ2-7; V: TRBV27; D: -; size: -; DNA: TGTGCCAGCGGAGTCTCCTACGAGCAGTACTTC; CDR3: CASGVSYEQYF
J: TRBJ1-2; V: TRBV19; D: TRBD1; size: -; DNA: TGTGCCAGTAGGGACAGGGGAAATTATGGCTACACCTTC; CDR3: CASRDRGNYGYTF
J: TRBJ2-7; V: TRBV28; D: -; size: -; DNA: TGTGCCAGCACCGGCATCGGGGCCTACGAGCAGTACTTC; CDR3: CASTGIGAYEQYF
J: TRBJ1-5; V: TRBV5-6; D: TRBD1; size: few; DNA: TGTGCCAGCAGTTTATACCGGGACAGGGGGTTGGTGGCCCAGCATTTT; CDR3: CASSLYRDRGLVAQHF
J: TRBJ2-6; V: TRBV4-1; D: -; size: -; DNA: TGCGCCAGCAGCCACCTGTTAACAGGATCCTCTGGGGCCAACGTCCTGACTTTC; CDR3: CASSHLLTGSSGANVLTF
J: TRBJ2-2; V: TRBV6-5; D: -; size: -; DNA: TGTGCCAGCCTCCTCCAGGGTTCGAACACCGGGGAGCTGTTTTTT; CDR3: CASLLQGSNTGELFF
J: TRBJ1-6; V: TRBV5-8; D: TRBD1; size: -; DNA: TGTGCCAGCAGCTTTTTCTGGGGTAGGGGACAGGGAGCTTCACCCCTCCACTTT; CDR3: CASSFFWGRGQGASPLHF
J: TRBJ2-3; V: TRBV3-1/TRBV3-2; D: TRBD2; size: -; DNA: TGTGCCAGCAGTCCAGAGACTAGCGGGAGTACAGATACGCAGTATTTT; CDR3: CASSPETSGSTDTQYF
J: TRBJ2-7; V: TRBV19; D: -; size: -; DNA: TGTGCCAGTAGTAAAGTTCTGCACGTCAGCGAGCAGTACTTC; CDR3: CASSKVLHVSEQYF
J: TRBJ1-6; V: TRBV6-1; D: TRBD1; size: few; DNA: TGTGCCAGCAGTGAAACGACAGGGAAATCACCCCTCCACTTT; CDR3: CASSETTGKSPLHF
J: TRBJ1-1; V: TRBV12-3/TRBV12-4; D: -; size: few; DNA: TGTGCCAGCAGTTTGTGGGGGGGCACTGAAGCTTTCTTT; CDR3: CASSLWGGTEAFF
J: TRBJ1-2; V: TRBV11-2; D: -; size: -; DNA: TGTGCCAGCAGCCCTGTCACCCGGGAATACTATGGCTACACCTTC; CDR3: CASSPVTREYYGYTF
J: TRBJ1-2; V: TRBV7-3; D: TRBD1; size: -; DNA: TGTGCCAGCAGCTTAATGGCAGGGGGCCGGTATGGCTACACCTTC; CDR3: CASSLMAGGRYGYTF
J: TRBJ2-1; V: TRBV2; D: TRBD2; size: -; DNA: TGTGCCAGCAGGACCCCCACAATAAGACTAGCGAACTACAATGAGCAGTTCTTC; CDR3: CASRTPTIRLANYNEQFF
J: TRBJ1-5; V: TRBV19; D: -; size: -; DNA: TGTGCCACCAACCGGGACTCAGGGCCCAATCAGCCCCAGCATTTT; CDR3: CATNRDSGPNQPQHF
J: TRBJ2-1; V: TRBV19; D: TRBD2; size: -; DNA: TGTGCCAGTAGCCCTAGCGGGGGGGCCTACAGTGAGCAGTTCTTC; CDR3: CASSPSGGAYSEQFF
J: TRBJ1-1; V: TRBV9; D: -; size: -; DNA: TGTGCCAGCAGCGTAGGTCGCACAGGGCTGAACACTGAAGCTTTCTTT; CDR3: CASSVGRTGLNTEAFF
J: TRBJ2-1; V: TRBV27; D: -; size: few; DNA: TGTGCCAGCAGGGACTACTCCTACAATGAGCAGTTCTTC; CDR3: CASRDYSYNEQFF
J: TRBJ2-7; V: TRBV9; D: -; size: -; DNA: TGTGCCAGCAGCGTAGAGGGGGGGCCACCCTACGAGCAGTACTTC; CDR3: CASSVEGGPPYEQYF
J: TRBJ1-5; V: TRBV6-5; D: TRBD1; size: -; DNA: TGTGCCAGCAGTCAGGACAGGGGGAGCCAGCCCCAGCATTTT; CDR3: CASSQDRGSQPQHF
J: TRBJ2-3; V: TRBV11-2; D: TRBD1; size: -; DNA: TGTGCCAGCAGCGCACAGGGGGCCGTCACAGATACGCAGTATTTT; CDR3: CASSAQGAVTDTQYF
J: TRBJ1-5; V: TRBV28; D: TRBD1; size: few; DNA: TGTGCCAGCAGTTTCGGGAACAGGGGGCATCAGCCCCAGCATTTT; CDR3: CASSFGNRGHQPQHF
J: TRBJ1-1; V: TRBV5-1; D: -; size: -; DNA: TGCGCCAGCAGCCCCGGACACAACACTGAAGCTTTCTTT; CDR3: CASSPGHNTEAFF
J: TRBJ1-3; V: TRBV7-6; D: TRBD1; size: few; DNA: TGTGCCAGCAGCTTGAGACAGGGGACGGGCTCTGGAAACACCATATATTTT; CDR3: CASSLRQGTGSGNTIYF
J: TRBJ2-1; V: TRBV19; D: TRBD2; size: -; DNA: TGTGCCAGCGGGGGGGCCTTGAATGAGCAGTTCTTC; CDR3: CASGGALNEQFF
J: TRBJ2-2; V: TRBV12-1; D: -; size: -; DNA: TGTGCCAGCAGCCCCGAAGGCAGGGGAGTCACCGGGGAGCTGTTTTTT; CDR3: CASSPEGRGVTGELFF
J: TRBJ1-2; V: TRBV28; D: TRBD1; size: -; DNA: TGTGCCAGCAGTCCGGGACAGGGCCAAAACTATGGCTACACCTTC; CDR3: CASSPGQGQNYGYTF
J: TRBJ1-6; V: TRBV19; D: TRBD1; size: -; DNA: TGTGCCAGTAGTATCCGAGGGGGCGAGTATAATTCACCCCTCCACTTT; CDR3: CASSIRGGEYNSPLHF
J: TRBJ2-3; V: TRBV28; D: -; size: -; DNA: TGTGCCAGCAGCACCAACGACCGGGTCCTCTCCACAGATACGCAGTATTTT; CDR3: CASSTNDRVLSTDTQYF
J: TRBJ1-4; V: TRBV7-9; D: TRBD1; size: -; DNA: TGTGCCAGCAGCTGGGACAGGGCCGGGGCGGCTAATGAAAAACTGTTTTTT; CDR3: CASSWDRAGAANEKLFF